This entry lists 5 T cell receptor beta chains sequenced from one sample in a study of blood T cell repertoires in COVID-19. Some clones are missing from TCRdb's copy, which holds only in-frame ones; the method was immunoSEQ multiplex PCR. The sample yields about 64,000 clones, 80% to 90% seen once. The sequenced sample was peripheral blood. These TCRs come from a man in his forties or fifties with acute or convalescent COVID-19.

The J gene is TRBJ2-2, the V gene TRBV6-1; D remains ambiguous. V lost 2 bases and J 1 base, leaving 8 bases between the germline ends. The CDR3 is 15 amino acids. CDR1 is MNHNS and CDR2 is SASEGT in the germline V gene. CDR3 residues: CASSEQSRNTGELFF. DNA of the CDR3: TGTGCCAGCAGTGAACAGTCAAGGAACACCGGGGAGCTGTTTTTT.

This rearrangement joins TRBV5-1 to TRBJ1-5; no definite D call. Germline V gives CDR1 SGHRS, CDR2 YFSETQ. The CDR3 sequence is 14 residues long. Trimming took off 0 bases at V and 7 bases at J, with 11 bases between the two ends. CDR3 protein: CASSLGHGEQPQHF. The CDR3 DNA reads TGCGCCAGCAGCTTGGGACATGGCGAGCAGCCCCAGCATTTT.

The rearrangement uses TRBV3-1 (or the pseudogene TRBV3-2) and TRBJ1-2, with D possibly matching TRBD1 (5 bases). Germline V CDR1 and CDR2: LGHDT, YNNKEL (reference sequence). Deletions cut 6 bases from V and 2 bases from J, with 13 bases between. The CDR3 is 14 residues long. In nucleotides, the CDR3 is TGTGCCAGCAGTCCCCGGGGACTAAACTATGGCTACACCTTC. Protein: CASSPRGLNYGYTF.

In this sample, this clone turned up a few times. The genes are TRBV10-3 and TRBJ1-5; TRBD1 aligns across 7 bases. The CDR3 loop spans 15 amino acids. Germline V gene sequence: CDR1 ENHRY, CDR2 SYGVKD. With 10 bases clipped from V and 6 bases from J, the junction kept 15 bases outside the gene matches. As DNA, the CDR3 is TGTGCCACCACGCAATCCGTTGACAGGGCTCAGCCCCAGCATTTT. Translated, it gives CATTQSVDRAQPQHF.

The chain is built from TRBV5-1 and TRBJ2-3; D gene ambiguous. The CDR3 runs to 15 residues. CDR1 is SGHRS and CDR2 is YFSETQ in the germline V gene. V shed 6 bases and J shed 3 bases, with 17 bases lying between them. Here the CDR3 reads CASTPVGSKTDTQYF. CDR3 DNA: TGCGCCAGCACCCCAGTAGGTAGCAAAACAGATACGCAGTATTTT.